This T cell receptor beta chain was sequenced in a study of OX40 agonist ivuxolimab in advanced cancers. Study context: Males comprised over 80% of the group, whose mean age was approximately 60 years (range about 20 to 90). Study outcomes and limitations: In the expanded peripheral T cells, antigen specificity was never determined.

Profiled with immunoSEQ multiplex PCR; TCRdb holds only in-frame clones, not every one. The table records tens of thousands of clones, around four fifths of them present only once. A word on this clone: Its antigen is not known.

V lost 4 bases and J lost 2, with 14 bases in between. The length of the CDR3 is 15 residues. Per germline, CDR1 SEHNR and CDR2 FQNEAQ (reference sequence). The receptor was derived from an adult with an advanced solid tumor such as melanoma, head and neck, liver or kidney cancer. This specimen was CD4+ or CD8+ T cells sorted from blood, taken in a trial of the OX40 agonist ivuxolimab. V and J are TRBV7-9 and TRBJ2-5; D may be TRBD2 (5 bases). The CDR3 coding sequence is TGTGCCAGCAGCTCATCACTAGAACCTCAAGAGACCCAGTACTTC. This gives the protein CASSSSLEPQETQYF.